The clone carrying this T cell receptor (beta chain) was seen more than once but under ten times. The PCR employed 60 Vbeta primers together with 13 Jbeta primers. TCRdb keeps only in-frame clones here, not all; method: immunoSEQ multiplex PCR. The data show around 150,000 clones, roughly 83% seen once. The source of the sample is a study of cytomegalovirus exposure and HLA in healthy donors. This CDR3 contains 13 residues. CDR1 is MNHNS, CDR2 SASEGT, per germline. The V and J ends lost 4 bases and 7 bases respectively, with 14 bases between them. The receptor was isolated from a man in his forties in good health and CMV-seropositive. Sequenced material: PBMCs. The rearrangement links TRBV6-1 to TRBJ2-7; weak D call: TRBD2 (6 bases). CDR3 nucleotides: TGTGCCAGCAGTGCCCAGGGAGGAGAGGAGCAGTACTTC. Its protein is CASSAQGGEEQYF.